This T cell receptor beta chain came from a study of T cell changes during pregnancy in multiple sclerosis. The germline CDR1 and CDR2 sequences are LNHDA and SQIVND (reference sequence). The length of the CDR3 is 16 residues. V lost 1 base to trimming and J lost 10 bases; unmatched junction nucleotides: 9. Generated by immunoSEQ multiplex PCR, the TCRdb table keeps only in-frame clones and is missing some. The sample lists 57,000 or so clones, approximately 91% occurring once. This clonotype was obtained from a female donor with multiple sclerosis, enrolled in a pregnancy study. The rearrangement joins TRBV19 to TRBJ1-6; 8 nucleotides agree with TRBD1. Sequencing was performed on peripheral blood, taken in the second trimester of pregnancy. The CDR3 DNA reads as TGTGCCAGTAGTATAGTAATGGGACAGGTTGGATCACCCCTCCACTTT. Translation: CASSIVMGQVGSPLHF.